These 21 T cell receptor beta chains came from one sample sequenced in a study of blood T cell repertoires in COVID-19. Libraries were prepared by immunoSEQ multiplex PCR; TCRdb keeps only in-frame clonotypes and omits some of them. The sample carries about 250,000 clones, approximately 86% recorded once. Specimen: peripheral blood. These receptors were collected from a woman aged 60 to 75 who had recovered from COVID-19.

V and J are TRBV28 and TRBJ1-5, with 7 bases identical to TRBD1. This CDR3 spans 17 amino acids. V lost 7 bases and J lost 3; bases outside the gene matches: 15. Germline-derived CDR1 and CDR2 are MDHEN and SYDVKM. The CDR3 sequence: CASTLVGFRGNNQPQHF. In DNA, the CDR3 is TGTGCCAGCACACTAGTTGGATTCAGGGGGAACAATCAGCCCCAGCATTTT.

The V and J genes are TRBV19 and TRBJ1-1; D is undetermined. This CDR3 has 13 amino acids. Trimming cost V 6 bases and J 10 bases, with 18 bases left between them. Germline V gene data show CDR1 as LNHDA and CDR2 as SQIVND (reference sequence). CDR3: CASSVGTNGGAFF. Written as DNA, the CDR3 is TGTGCCAGTAGCGTCGGAACAAACGGCGGAGCTTTCTTT. Looking up the rest from reference TRBV19 and TRBJ1-1 gives the full variable domain: DGGITQSPKYLFRKEGQNVTLSCEQNLNHDAMYWYRQDPGQGLRLIYYSQIVNDFQKGDIAEGYSVSREKKESFPLTVTSAQKNPTAFYLCASSVGTNGGAFFGQGTRLTVV.

CDR3 nucleotides: TGTGCCAGCGAAAGGGGGGGTGGCACAGATACGCAGTATTTT. Translated, it gives CASERGGGTDTQYF. The J gene is TRBJ2-3, the V gene TRBV7-3, with a tentative D call TRBD2 (7 bases). V was cut by 8 bases and J by 1 base, with 13 bases left in between. CDR1 and CDR2 from the germline V gene are SGHTA and FQGTGA. The CDR3 length is 14 residues.

The CDR3 loop is CASSPGGETQYF. The DNA of the CDR3 is TGTGCCAGCAGCCCAGGGGGGGAGACCCAGTACTTC. The V and J genes are TRBV9 and TRBJ2-5; weak D call: TRBD1 (7 bases). This CDR3 has 12 amino acids. Germline assignment: CDR1 SGDLS and CDR2 YYNGEE. Trimming pared 4 bases from V and 5 bases from J, leaving 9 bases between.

This clone is a singleton in its sample. The chain employs TRBV5-6 and TRBJ2-3; D perhaps matches TRBD2 (6 bases). Trimming took 3 bases from V and 1 from J, leaving 9 bases between them. The germline CDR1 and CDR2 sequences are SGHDT and YYEEEE. This CDR3 contains 14 residues. CDR3 DNA: TGTGCCAGCAGCTCGACTAGAGGCACAGATACGCAGTATTTT. Translating it yields CASSSTRGTDTQYF.

The table lists this clone with a count of one. The rearrangement links TRBV28 to TRBJ1-2, with D perhaps TRBD1 (6 bases). V was clipped by 4 bases and J by 2 bases, with 14 bases between them. CDR3 length equals 15 residues. Germline V gene lookup returns CDR1 MDHEN and CDR2 SYDVKM. Written as DNA, the CDR3 is TGTGCCAGCAGTTCCCCACGGACAGCCAACTATGGCTACACCTTC. This sequence encodes CASSSPRTANYGYTF.

The chain has TRBV7-3 and TRBJ2-7; TRBD2 is a possible D gene (6 bases). Trimming removed 1 base at V and 2 bases at J, with 9 bases between. CDR1 and CDR2 from the germline V gene are SGHTA and FQGTGA. The CDR3 is 14 residues long. This CDR3 is CASSLRGRTYEQYF. CDR3 coding DNA: TGTGCCAGCAGCTTAAGGGGGAGGACCTACGAGCAGTACTTC.

This clone was found once. The chain couples TRBV6-5 to TRBJ1-5; 8 bases are a match to TRBD1. Trimming cost V 7 bases and J 7 bases; bases outside gene matches: 12. Germline V gene sequence: CDR1 MNHEY, CDR2 SVGAGI. The CDR3 totals 15 residues. CDR3 DNA sequence: TGTGCCAGCACCCCCCGCGGACAGGGCTCACAGCCCCAGCATTTT. Its protein is CASTPRGQGSQPQHF.

The rearrangement joins TRBV5-4 to TRBJ2-1; a possible D gene is TRBD1 (5 bases). Germline CDR1 and CDR2: SGHNT and YYREEE (reference sequence). The CDR3 loop spans 13 amino acids. Trimming stripped 0 bases from V and 6 bases from J, with 7 bases between. The CDR3 is CASSLGDSNEQFF. As DNA, the CDR3 is TGTGCCAGCAGCTTGGGCGACAGCAATGAGCAGTTCTTC.

The chain recombines TRBV2 with TRBJ2-2; weak D call: TRBD2 (6 bases). Trimming left V 3 bases short and J 6 bases short, with 17 bases between. Per germline, CDR1 SNHLY and CDR2 FYNNEI. The CDR3 runs to 16 residues. CDR3 sequence reads: CASSDEGRRVSGELFF. The CDR3 DNA follows: TGTGCCAGCAGTGATGAAGGACGGAGGGTATCCGGGGAGCTGTTTTTT. The full variable domain, completed using reference TRBV2 and TRBJ2-2, is EPEVTQTPSHQVTQMGQEVILRCVPISNHLYFYWYRQILGQKVEFLVSFYNNEISEKSEIFDDQFSVERPDGSNFTLKIRSTKLEDSAMYFCASSDEGRRVSGELFFGEGSRLTVL.

The chain is built from TRBV7-3 and TRBJ2-3; 7 bases are shared with TRBD2. Germline V CDR1 and CDR2: SGHTA, FQGTGA. This CDR3 has 16 residues. V lost 5 bases to trimming and J lost 3 bases; unmatched junction nucleotides: 11. The CDR3 region has the DNA TGTGCCAGCAGCCCACGATGGAATAGCGGGACAGATACGCAGTATTTT. This codes for CASSPRWNSGTDTQYF.

The J gene is TRBJ2-3, the V gene TRBV14; TRBD1 agrees at 8 bases. With V trimmed by 8 bases and J by 2 bases, 9 bases remained unmatched. Germline values: CDR1 SGHDN, CDR2 FVKESK. The CDR3 covers 15 residues. CDR3 loop: CASAQGQVNTDTQYF. The CDR3 region has the DNA TGTGCCAGCGCGCAGGGACAGGTCAACACAGATACGCAGTATTTT.

This chain joins TRBV19 and TRBJ2-3; TRBD2 agrees at 8 bases. Unmatched junction bases numbered 3, after V lost 5 bases and J lost 2 bases. This CDR3 spans 14 amino acids. Per germline, CDR1 LNHDA and CDR2 SQIVND (reference sequence). This CDR3 reads CASSVLADTDTQYF. The CDR3 DNA sequence: TGTGCCAGTAGTGTACTAGCGGACACAGATACGCAGTATTTT. The variable domain in full, with the rest retrieved from reference TRBV19 and TRBJ2-3, is DGGITQSPKYLFRKEGQNVTLSCEQNLNHDAMYWYRQDPGQGLRLIYYSQIVNDFQKGDIAEGYSVSREKKESFPLTVTSAQKNPTAFYLCASSVLADTDTQYFGPGTRLTVL.

The genes are TRBV27 and TRBJ1-1; D is possibly TRBD1 (6 bases). Trimming stripped 2 bases from V and 3 bases from J, with 10 bases between. Germline V gives CDR1 MNHEY, CDR2 SMNVEV (reference sequence). This CDR3 contains 14 residues. Written as DNA, the CDR3 is TGTGCCAGCAGTTTACTAGGGGGGGACACTGAAGCTTTCTTT. Protein: CASSLLGGDTEAFF.

The chain carries TRBV19 and TRBJ2-7; the D gene is possibly TRBD1 (5 bases). This CDR3 contains 13 residues. V gave up 8 bases and J gave up 0 bases, with 11 bases separating them. Looked up from germline, CDR1 is LNHDA and CDR2 is SQIVND (reference sequence). CDR3 bases: TGTGCCAGTTCCAGGACAAGCTCCTACGAGCAGTACTTC. It codes for CASSRTSSYEQYF.

The chain links TRBV4-1 to TRBJ2-3; TRBD1 is a possible D gene (7 bases). V lost 4 bases and J lost 2, with 13 bases in between. There are 15 residues in the CDR3. Germline V gene sequence: CDR1 MGHRA, CDR2 YSYEKL. CDR3: CASSLTGRDTDTQYF. CDR3 coding DNA: TGCGCCAGCAGCCTGACAGGGCGGGACACAGATACGCAGTATTTT.

V is TRBV9 and J is TRBJ1-2; the match to TRBD1 covers 10 bases. The V gene end was trimmed by 0 bases and the J gene end by 6 bases; junction bases not matched to a gene: 11. The CDR3 spans 17 residues. Germline CDR1 is SGDLS and CDR2 is YYNGEE. CDR3 protein: CASSVGAWTGGEDGYTF. In DNA, the CDR3 is TGTGCCAGCAGCGTAGGGGCCTGGACAGGGGGGGAAGATGGCTACACCTTC.

This chain uses TRBV11-1 with TRBJ2-7; tentatively, D is TRBD2 (5 bases). The germline V gene encodes CDR1 SGHAT and CDR2 FQDESV (reference sequence). The CDR3 loop spans 14 amino acids. V was cut by 5 bases and J by 4 bases, with 15 bases left in between. The chain's CDR3 is CASSPQLATYEQYF. As DNA, the CDR3 is TGTGCCAGCAGCCCCCAGCTAGCAACTTACGAGCAGTACTTC.

The V gene is TRBV28, the J gene TRBJ2-7; tentative D call: TRBD2 (5 bases). The CDR3 has 15 residues. Germline assignment: CDR1 MDHEN and CDR2 SYDVKM. Trimming left V 10 bases short and J 0 bases short, with 19 bases between. CDR3 bases: TGTGCCATCTATGGTGGTAGCGCCAACTCCTACGAGCAGTACTTC. It yields the protein CAIYGGSANSYEQYF.

The CDR3 protein is CASSLSSGSLYEKLFF. CDR3 in DNA: TGTGCCAGCAGCTTGTCCTCCGGGTCCCTCTATGAAAAACTGTTTTTT. The genes are TRBV7-2 and TRBJ1-4; D gene ambiguous. Trimming cost V 3 bases and J 6 bases, with 17 bases left between them. The CDR3 is 16 amino acids. CDR1 is SGHTA and CDR2 is FQGNSA in the germline V gene. The variable domain in full, with the rest retrieved from reference TRBV7-2 and TRBJ1-4, is GAGVSQSPSNKVTEKGKDVELRCDPISGHTALYWYRQSLGQGLEFLIYFQGNSAPDKSGLPSDRFSAERTGGSVSTLTIQRTQQEDSAVYLCASSLSSGSLYEKLFFGSGTQLSVL.

The V gene is TRBV11-2, the J gene TRBJ1-2; TRBD1 is a possible D gene (5 bases). The germline CDR1 and CDR2 sequences are SGHAT and FQNNGV. The CDR3 sequence is 16 residues long. V was trimmed by 6 bases and J by 2 bases, leaving 19 bases between them. The CDR3 bases are TGTGCCAGCAGGTCGAACCAGGGAAAGCTCAACTATGGCTACACCTTC. Translating it yields CASRSNQGKLNYGYTF.